A single sample gave rise to the 23 T cell receptor beta chains below, sequenced in a study of T cells in Graves' hyperthyroidism and ophthalmopathy. TCR beta CDR3 regions were amplified from RNA. Primed by the HTBI set, a first-round RT-PCR was run on the TCR CDR3. TCRdb redid the calling of the multiplex PCR reads with MiXCR, one entry per CDR3 protein. The sample shows more than 350,000 distinct CDR3 sequences, about 14% of them seen only once. The sample comprised blood. Receptors originate from a woman younger than 45 with Graves' ophthalmopathy.

This clonotype was counted many times. The rearrangement joins TRBV30 to TRBJ1-1; the D is unclear. Trimming shortened V by 1 base and J by 0 bases, and 24 bases separated the two germline ends. The CDR3 consists of 19 residues. Looked up from germline, CDR1 is GTSNPN and CDR2 is SVGIG (reference sequence). The CDR3 here is CAWSGRSQWRSQMNTEAFF. In nucleotides, the CDR3 is TGTGCCTGGAGTGGTAGATCCCAGTGGAGATCCCAAATGAACACTGAAGCTTTCTTT.

This clonotype appeared many times. The rearrangement joins TRBV12-3 or TRBV12-4 to TRBJ1-5, with a tentative D call TRBD1 (6 bases). Between the trimmed V and J ends, which lost 2 bases and 7 bases, there was a span of 12 bases. This CDR3 spans 14 amino acids. The CDR3 loop is CASSLSGRGQPQHF. Here the CDR3 DNA reads TGTGCCAGCAGTTTATCGGGAAGGGGGCAGCCCCAGCATTTT.

There are many counts of this clonotype. This rearrangement joins TRBV10-3 to TRBJ2-7, with TRBD2 matching 12 bases. Germline V lookup: CDR1 ENHRY, CDR2 SYGVKD. The ends lost 5 bases at V and 1 base at J; junction bases unmatched: 3. This CDR3 is built from 15 residues. CDR3 in amino acids: CAISTLAGGSYEQYF. The DNA for the CDR3 is TGTGCCATCAGTACACTAGCGGGGGGTTCCTACGAGCAGTACTTC.

This clonotype has ten or more counts. This rearrangement joins TRBV27 to TRBJ2-1; 8 bases agree with TRBD2. V lost 6 bases and J lost 5; bases outside the gene matches: 6. The CDR3 contains 14 residues. Germline V gene sequence: CDR1 MNHEY, CDR2 SMNVEV (reference sequence). CDR3 DNA sequence: TGTGCCAGCAGCCCGCCGGGGGGGCACAATGAGCAGTTCTTC. Its protein is CASSPPGGHNEQFF.

This clonotype was seen at least ten times. This sequence joins TRBV7-2 and TRBJ1-3, with D hard to call. Germline-derived CDR1 and CDR2 are SGHTA and FQGNSA. The CDR3 extends over 17 amino acids. V lost 5 bases, J lost 0 bases, and 17 bases lay in between. The CDR3 protein is CASSPRALMGSGNTIYF. Written as DNA, the CDR3 is TGTGCCAGCAGCCCTAGGGCATTGATGGGCTCTGGAAACACCATATATTTT. Full variable domain (rest looked up from reference TRBV7-2 and TRBJ1-3): GAGVSQSPSNKVTEKGKDVELRCDPISGHTALYWYRQSLGQGLEFLIYFQGNSAPDKSGLPSDRFSAERTGGSVSTLTIQRTQQEDSAVYLCASSPRALMGSGNTIYFGEGSWLTVV.

This clonotype was picked up many times. The chain uses TRBV28 and TRBJ1-4; weak D call: TRBD1 (6 bases). The ends were cut back, 8 bases at V and 8 bases at J, with 12 bases in the middle. This CDR3 is built from 12 residues. Per germline, CDR1 MDHEN and CDR2 SYDVKM. The CDR3: CASSVQGEKLFF. The CDR3 coding sequence is TGTGCCAGCTCCGTTCAGGGGGAAAAACTGTTTTTT. The entire variable domain, with the rest obtained from reference TRBV28 and TRBJ1-4, is as follows: DVKVTQSSRYLVKRTGEKVFLECVQDMDHENMFWYRQDPGLGLRLIYFSYDVKMKEKGDIPEGYSVSREKKERFSLILESASTNQTSMYLCASSVQGEKLFFGSGTQLSVL.

The sample holds many counts of this clonotype. The chain uses TRBV27 and TRBJ1-1; D gene uncertain. Germline V gives CDR1 MNHEY, CDR2 SMNVEV (reference sequence). This CDR3 spans 18 amino acids. The germline V and J ends were trimmed by 3 bases and 2 bases, with 22 bases remaining between them. The CDR3 here is CASSFSSPTRPFNTEAFF. In nucleotides, the CDR3 is TGTGCCAGCAGTTTCTCCTCTCCGACCCGCCCGTTCAACACTGAAGCTTTCTTT.

This clonotype was observed a handful of times. For the CDR3, the DNA is TGTGCCAGCAGTTCCGGACAAGTCTATGGCTACACCTTC. This encodes CASSSGQVYGYTF. This chain uses TRBV12-3 or TRBV12-4 with TRBJ1-2; TRBD1 is a possible D gene (5 bases). V lost 4 bases and J lost 4, with 10 bases in between. CDR3 length equals 13 residues.

This clonotype was found many times. The CDR3 DNA reads as TGTGCCAGCACCGGACTAGCGACCGCAGATACGCAGTATTTT. Its translation is CASTGLATADTQYF. The J gene is TRBJ2-3, the V gene TRBV27, with TRBD2 identical over 9 bases. The CDR3 length is 14 residues. V trimming: 7 bases; J trimming: 4 bases; junction bases outside the gene matches: 6. Germline CDR1 is MNHEY and CDR2 is SMNVEV (reference sequence).

On this clonotype itself: This could be a read error, since a much larger clone is one nucleotide away. The chain employs TRBV6-1 and TRBJ2-7, with 9 bases identical to TRBD1. The V segment lost 7 bases and the J segment 7 bases; nucleotides outside the gene matches: 14. CDR1 MNHNS and CDR2 SASEGT come from the germline V gene. This CDR3 is built from 15 residues. CDR3 protein: CASTGTGQGLDEQYF. The CDR3 nucleotides are TGTGCCAGCACGGGGACCGGACAGGGGCTCGATGAGCAGTACTTC.

The V gene is TRBV19, the J gene TRBJ1-5; D remains ambiguous. There are 16 residues in the CDR3. V was shortened by 3 bases and J by 2 bases, with 14 bases between the two germline ends. Germline V gene data show CDR1 as LNHDA and CDR2 as SQIVND (reference sequence). The CDR3 nucleotides are TGTGCCAGTAGTATTTTAAGGCAGGCTCGCAATCAGCCCCAGCATTTT. Amino acids: CASSILRQARNQPQHF.

The chain recombines TRBV6-1 with TRBJ2-5, with D perhaps TRBD1 or TRBD2 (5 bases each). Trimming shortened V by 7 bases and J by 3 bases, and 15 bases separated the two germline ends. This CDR3 has 14 amino acids. Germline V gene sequence: CDR1 MNHNS, CDR2 SASEGT. As DNA, the CDR3 is TGTGCCAGCACACCGGGACCTGTAAAAGAGACCCAGTACTTC. This gives the protein CASTPGPVKETQYF.

This clonotype was counted at least ten times. The chain is built from TRBV28 and TRBJ2-3; TRBD2 agrees at 8 bases. The CDR3 contains 15 residues. Trimming removed 3 bases from V and 4 bases from J; junction bases left unmatched: 6. Looked up from germline, CDR1 is MDHEN and CDR2 is SYDVKM. The DNA for the CDR3 is TGTGCCAGCAGTTTTGACGGGGGGGTCGCAGATACGCAGTATTTT. It translates to CASSFDGGVADTQYF.

This clonotype was detected ten times or more. This rearrangement joins TRBV7-8 to TRBJ2-5; D is uncertain. The germline V and J ends were trimmed by 3 bases and 3 bases, with 14 bases remaining between them. The CDR3 is made up of 15 amino acids. Germline V gene data show CDR1 as SGHVS and CDR2 as FQNEAQ. The CDR3 DNA is TGTGCCAGCAGCTTTTACGGCACGGTTGAAGAGACCCAGTACTTC. This encodes CASSFYGTVEETQYF.

The CDR3 region has the DNA TGTGCCAGTAGTATTTTTGGAGGAAGCGAAAAACTGTTTTTT. Residues: CASSIFGGSEKLFF. The chain joins TRBV19 to TRBJ1-4; D gene ambiguous. Per the germline V gene, CDR1 is LNHDA and CDR2 is SQIVND (reference sequence). The CDR3 is 14 residues long. The germline V and J ends were trimmed by 3 bases and 8 bases, with 13 bases remaining between them.

This clonotype came up a few times. The rearrangement links TRBV20-1 to TRBJ2-1; 11 positions agree with TRBD2. The CDR3 is made up of 15 amino acids. CDR1 and CDR2 from the germline V gene are DFQATT and SNEGSKA (reference sequence). Trimming at V came to 0 bases and at J to 2 bases, leaving 0 bases not matched to a gene. CDR3 bases: TGCAGTGCTAGAGATAGCGGGGGGGCCTACAATGAGCAGTTCTTC. Translating gives CSARDSGGAYNEQFF.

This clonotype has a handful of counts. The chain joins TRBV25-1 to TRBJ1-1; no firm D call. Germline loops: CDR1 MGHDK, CDR2 SYGVNS. V was shortened by 1 base and J by 3 bases, with 6 bases between the two germline ends. This CDR3 is 13 amino acids long. The DNA of the CDR3 is TGTGCCAGCAGTGAATGGGGATACACTGAAGCTTTCTTT. Residues: CASSEWGYTEAFF.

There are many counts of this clonotype. This chain uses TRBV11-2 with TRBJ2-7; D might be TRBD2 (8 bases). Germline V gives CDR1 SGHAT, CDR2 FQNNGV. CDR3 length: 18 residues. The V end lost 6 bases, the J end lost 7 bases, and 31 bases lay between the germline ends. The CDR3 sequence: CASRPMRGLSPGGGEQYF. CDR3 coding DNA: TGTGCCAGCAGGCCCATGAGGGGGCTTTCCCCCGGGGGGGGGGAGCAGTACTTC.

This clonotype occurred many times. The chain joins TRBV6-1 to TRBJ1-1; tentatively, D is TRBD1 (6 bases). In germline, CDR1 is MNHNS, CDR2 SASEGT. This CDR3 spans 13 amino acids. V dropped 5 bases and J dropped 4 bases, with 11 bases sitting between them. The CDR3 DNA reads TGTGCCAGCAGTCCAGGGGTGGCCACTGAAGCTTTCTTT. It yields the protein CASSPGVATEAFF.

This clonotype was recorded at least ten times. The chain has TRBV20-1 and TRBJ2-1; 8 nucleotides agree with TRBD2. Looked up from germline, CDR1 is DFQATT and CDR2 is SNEGSKA (reference sequence). The CDR3 length is 14 residues. V lost 2 bases to trimming and J lost 5 bases; unmatched junction nucleotides: 5. CDR3 protein: CSARSLAGHNEQFF. CDR3 DNA sequence: TGCAGTGCTAGAAGTCTAGCGGGTCACAATGAGCAGTTCTTC.

Notes on this clonotype: This could be a read error, since a much larger clone is one nucleotide away. The V call is TRBV19, the J call TRBJ2-7, with D possibly being TRBD2 (5 bases). CDR3 length: 18 residues. CDR1 and CDR2 (germline): LNHDA, SQIVND (reference sequence). The DNA of the CDR3 is TGTGCCAGTAGTATTTATGTCAGAACCGGGATAAGCTCCTACGAGCAGCACTTC. Protein: CASSIYVRTGISSYEQHF.

This clonotype occurred many times. V and J are TRBV3-1 and TRBJ2-5; D ambiguous. The CDR3 is 14 residues long. Trimming took off 0 bases at V and 3 bases at J, with 8 bases between the two ends. Germline V lookup: CDR1 LGHDT, CDR2 YNNKEL (reference sequence). CDR3 amino acids: CASSQDPPKETQYF. The DNA of the CDR3 is TGTGCCAGCAGCCAAGATCCGCCTAAAGAGACCCAGTACTTC.

This clonotype has ten or more counts. The genes are TRBV4-1 and TRBJ2-3, with a possible D match to TRBD2 (6 bases). Trimming took 2 bases from V and 2 from J, leaving 17 bases between them. This CDR3 region has 17 residues. The V gene's germline CDR1 is MGHRA and CDR2 YSYEKL. Here the CDR3 DNA reads TGCGCCAGCAGCCAAAACCCCCGGGGGAAATACACAGATACGCAGTATTTT. This gives the protein CASSQNPRGKYTDTQYF.